The 10 T cell receptor beta chains presented below share a single source sample, sequenced in a study of blood T cell repertoires in COVID-19. Measured with immunoSEQ multiplex PCR; TCRdb has only the in-frame clones, and not every one. The data contain over 150,000 clones, roughly four fifths of them singletons. Specimen: peripheral blood. The receptor set was obtained from a human donor with acute or convalescent COVID-19. The donor label of this sample is uncertain.

V is TRBV9 and J is TRBJ2-2, with 11 nucleotides matching TRBD1. The CDR3 has 15 amino acids. With 4 bases clipped from V and 7 bases from J, the junction kept 6 bases outside the gene matches. Germline CDR1 SGDLS, CDR2 YYNGEE. The CDR3 nucleotides read TGTGCCAGCAGCCTCGGGACAGGGGGTAACGGGGAGCTGTTTTTT. Translated, it gives CASSLGTGGNGELFF. The entire variable domain, with the rest obtained from reference TRBV9 and TRBJ2-2, is as follows: DSGVTQTPKHLITATGQRVTLRCSPRSGDLSVYWYQQSLDQGLQFLIQYYNGEERAKGNILERFSAQQFPDLHSELNLSSLELGDSALYFCASSLGTGGNGELFFGEGSRLTVL.

The rearrangement links TRBV7-3 to TRBJ2-1, with 10 positions matching TRBD2. The CDR3 is 18 amino acids. Germline assignment: CDR1 SGHTA and CDR2 FQGTGA. With 2 bases clipped from V and 0 bases from J, the junction kept 7 bases outside the gene matches. CDR3 region: CASSLGMASGSSYNEQFF. As DNA, the CDR3 is TGTGCCAGCAGCTTAGGTATGGCTAGCGGGAGCTCCTACAATGAGCAGTTCTTC.

The V call is TRBV5-4, the J call TRBJ2-5, with TRBD2 matching 9 bases. The CDR3 is 15 amino acids. With 1 base clipped from V and 5 bases from J, the junction kept 6 bases outside the gene matches. The germline V gene encodes CDR1 SGHNT and CDR2 YYREEE (reference sequence). CDR3 region: CASSLFSGSRETQYF. The CDR3 DNA reads as TGTGCCAGCAGCTTGTTTAGCGGGAGTCGGGAGACCCAGTACTTC.

The genes are TRBV7-3 and TRBJ1-2, with D possibly being TRBD1 (5 bases). CDR3 length: 14 amino acids. Per germline, CDR1 SGHTA and CDR2 FQGTGA. Between the trimmed V and J ends, which lost 5 bases and 4 bases, there was a span of 14 bases. The CDR3 protein is CASSQGGGAYGYTF. CDR3 bases: TGTGCCAGCAGCCAAGGCGGGGGTGCCTATGGCTACACCTTC.

This rearrangement joins TRBV5-4 to TRBJ2-7; TRBD1 aligns across 12 bases. The J segment lost 4 bases and the V segment lost 3 bases, leaving 5 bases of the junction unmatched. Germline V lookup: CDR1 SGHNT, CDR2 YYREEE (reference sequence). The length of the CDR3 is 15 residues. CDR3 in DNA: TGTGCCAGCAGCTACCCGGGACAGGGGGCTTACGAGCAGTACTTC. Its protein is CASSYPGQGAYEQYF.

V gene TRBV14 combines with J gene TRBJ2-2; a possible D gene is TRBD2 (5 bases). The CDR3 runs 13 residues. In germline, CDR1 is SGHDN, CDR2 FVKESK. The V end lost 1 base, the J end lost 6 bases, and 6 bases lay between the germline ends. CDR3 in amino acids: CASSQASSGELFF. CDR3 nucleotides: TGTGCCAGCAGCCAAGCTAGCTCCGGGGAGCTGTTTTTT.

The chain joins TRBV28 to TRBJ2-3; TRBD2 aligns across 7 bases. After removal of 6 bases from V and 1 base from J, the junction contained 7 bases not matched to a gene. This CDR3 has 15 residues. Per germline, CDR1 MDHEN and CDR2 SYDVKM. CDR3 loop: CASSGRGEGTDTQYF. DNA for the CDR3: TGTGCCAGCAGCGGCCGGGGGGAAGGCACAGATACGCAGTATTTT.

This clone was found a few times. The chain has TRBV3-1 (or the pseudogene TRBV3-2) and TRBJ1-1, with TRBD1 matching 7 bases. Trimming at V came to 4 bases and at J to 7 bases, leaving 12 bases not matched to a gene. CDR3 length: 15 amino acids. The germline CDR1 and CDR2 sequences are LGHDT and YNNKEL (reference sequence). The CDR3 reads CASSRDHRGTGEAFF. CDR3 DNA sequence: TGTGCCAGCAGCCGAGACCACAGGGGAACTGGTGAAGCTTTCTTT.

In its sample, this clone was seen once. The rearrangement uses TRBV3-1 (or the pseudogene TRBV3-2) and TRBJ2-5, with D maybe TRBD1 (5 bases). Trimming left V 4 bases short and J 5 bases short, with 14 bases between. The CDR3 is 14 amino acids. In germline, CDR1 is LGHDT, CDR2 YNNKEL (reference sequence). The CDR3 nucleotides read TGTGCCAGCAGCCTAACTCCAGGGCGGGAGACCCAGTACTTC. Its translation is CASSLTPGRETQYF.

This clone appeared a single time. This chain joins TRBV6-6 and TRBJ1-1; 8 bases agree with TRBD1. The CDR3 contains 14 residues. Trimming removed 2 bases from V and 3 bases from J; junction bases left unmatched: 2. Per germline, CDR1 MNHNY and CDR2 SVGAGI (reference sequence). The chain's CDR3 is CASSYNRGDTEAFF. Written as DNA, the CDR3 is TGTGCCAGCAGTTACAACAGGGGGGACACTGAAGCTTTCTTT.